This TCR beta chain derives from a study of cytomegalovirus exposure and HLA in healthy donors. Study-level points and caveats: A few of the chains that were CMV-associated were confirmed in vitro to be specific for CMV antigens. The dataset shows that most TCR sequences were rare, while some public TCRs occurred in many donors. Altogether, 164 TCR beta chains were recorded as cytomegalovirus-associated.

As for this clone: No antigen is known for it.

Repertoires were generated with immunoSEQ multiplex PCR, while TCRdb's copy carries only in-frame clones and drops some. The sample yields 55,000 to 75,000 clones, about nine tenths seen once. V shed 6 bases, J shed 6 bases, and the junction held 6 bases outside the gene matches. Germline V lookup: CDR1 LNHDA, CDR2 SQIVND (reference sequence). There are 14 residues in the CDR3. While the first cohort had 600 to 800 subjects, the donors belonged to the separate validation cohort of about 130 subjects. This chain joins TRBV19 and TRBJ2-7, with TRBD2 identical over 12 bases. The TCR was taken from a man in his late teens or twenties in good health and CMV-seronegative. The sequenced sample consisted of PBMCs. CDR3: CASSRLAGAVEQYF. The CDR3 DNA follows: TGTGCCAGTAGCCGACTAGCGGGAGCTGTCGAGCAGTACTTC.